This TCR beta chain was recorded in a study of T cells expressing NK-cell markers. Germline-derived CDR1 and CDR2 are LGHNA and YSLEER. This CDR3 is built from 12 residues. Following a re-call of the 5' RACE reads, TCRdb has one entry per CDR3 protein and lacks DNA. The listing records almost 450,000 distinct CDR3 sequences. V usage is TRBV4-3 and J usage is TRBJ1-2; the D call from TCRdb, TRBD1, cannot be confirmed without DNA. The sequencing sample was made of blood T cells: a sorted CD56 or NKG2C T cell subset, CD4+ or CD8+ T cells, or bulk PBMC T cells (not recorded which). The TCR was taken from a woman aged 18-69 years in good health. The CDR3 reads CASSQSGDGYTF.